These 8 T cell receptor beta chains were all obtained from the same sample, sequenced in a study of T cell clones after liver transplantation. Clones were read by immunoSEQ multiplex PCR, and TCRdb kept only the in-frame ones, dropping some. Here the sample spans 99,000 or so clones, about 81% being singletons. Sequenced here: CD4+ T cells from blood, sampled before liver transplant. The source of these receptors is a human donor who received a liver transplant.

Worth noting for this clone: The junction departs from the called germline gene at one end, perhaps through a read error. The V and J genes are TRBV9 and TRBJ2-3; 11 bases are a match to TRBD2. The germline CDR1 and CDR2 sequences are SGDLS and YYNGEE. The CDR3 totals 15 residues. The CDR3 region is CASTVLAGDTDTQYF. The CDR3 DNA is TGTGCCAGCACCGTACTAGCGGGGGATACAGATACGCAGTATTTT.

This chain connects TRBV6-1 to TRBJ1-2; TRBD1 is a possible D gene (5 bases). Germline lookup yields CDR1 MNHNS and CDR2 SASEGT. Trimming shortened V by 2 bases and J by 4 bases, and 11 bases separated the two germline ends. The CDR3 consists of 14 residues. The CDR3 DNA reads as TGTGCCAGCAGTGAACAACCGGGGGGCTATGGCTACACCTTC. Amino acids: CASSEQPGGYGYTF.

As DNA, the CDR3 is TGTGCCTGGAGTGTACCGGGACAGCCAAACATTCAGTACTTC. Translating it yields CAWSVPGQPNIQYF. V gene TRBV30 combines with J gene TRBJ2-4; 7 nucleotides agree with TRBD1. CDR1 is GTSNPN, CDR2 SVGIG, per germline (reference sequence). V shed 0 bases and J 6 bases; nucleotides not matched to a gene: 5. This CDR3 contains 14 residues.

This clone was counted between two and nine times. This chain links TRBV7-8 with TRBJ1-1; D uncertain. V was shortened by 4 bases and J by 1 base, with 19 bases between the two germline ends. The CDR3 is 17 residues long. Looked up from germline, CDR1 is SGHVS and CDR2 is FQNEAQ. The CDR3 sequence: CASSSRAVPAPNTEAFF. The CDR3 DNA sequence: TGTGCCAGCAGCTCGCGCGCGGTCCCGGCACCGAACACTGAAGCTTTCTTT.

This clone was seen just once. V gene TRBV9 combines with J gene TRBJ1-1, with D uncertain. Germline V CDR1 and CDR2: SGDLS, YYNGEE. Trimming cost V 0 bases and J 2 bases, with 17 bases left between them. The CDR3 length is 17 residues. CDR3: CASSVDHSSAHNTEAFF. CDR3 sequence (DNA): TGTGCCAGCAGCGTAGACCATTCGTCAGCTCATAACACTGAAGCTTTCTTT.

Details on this clone: The DNA is omitted, as the CDR3 cannot be located on it reliably, and the CDR3 follows TCRdb's listing. V is TRBV9 and J is TRBJ2-5; the table names TRBD2, a call not compared with the DNA. The CDR3 has 16 residues if both end residues are counted. Germline values: CDR1 SGDLS, CDR2 YYNGEE. The CDR3 reads CASSLRAGVVMETQYF.

The rearrangement links TRBV7-3 to TRBJ2-3; 12 bases map to TRBD2. The length of the CDR3 is 17 residues. Unmatched junction bases numbered 3, after V lost 2 bases and J lost 0 bases. From germline, CDR1 is SGHTA and CDR2 FQGTGA. The CDR3 loop reads CASSLGLAGISTDTQYF. The CDR3 DNA reads as TGTGCCAGCAGCTTAGGACTAGCGGGGATTAGCACAGATACGCAGTATTTT.

This chain connects TRBV6-5 to TRBJ2-6; D ambiguous. CDR3 length: 15 residues. CDR1 and CDR2 (germline): MNHEY, SVGAGI. The V end lost 1 base, the J end lost 2 bases, and 6 bases lay between the germline ends. Written as DNA, the CDR3 is TGTGCCAGCAGTTACTTTGGGGCTGGGGCCAACGTCCTGACTTTC. The encoded protein is CASSYFGAGANVLTF.